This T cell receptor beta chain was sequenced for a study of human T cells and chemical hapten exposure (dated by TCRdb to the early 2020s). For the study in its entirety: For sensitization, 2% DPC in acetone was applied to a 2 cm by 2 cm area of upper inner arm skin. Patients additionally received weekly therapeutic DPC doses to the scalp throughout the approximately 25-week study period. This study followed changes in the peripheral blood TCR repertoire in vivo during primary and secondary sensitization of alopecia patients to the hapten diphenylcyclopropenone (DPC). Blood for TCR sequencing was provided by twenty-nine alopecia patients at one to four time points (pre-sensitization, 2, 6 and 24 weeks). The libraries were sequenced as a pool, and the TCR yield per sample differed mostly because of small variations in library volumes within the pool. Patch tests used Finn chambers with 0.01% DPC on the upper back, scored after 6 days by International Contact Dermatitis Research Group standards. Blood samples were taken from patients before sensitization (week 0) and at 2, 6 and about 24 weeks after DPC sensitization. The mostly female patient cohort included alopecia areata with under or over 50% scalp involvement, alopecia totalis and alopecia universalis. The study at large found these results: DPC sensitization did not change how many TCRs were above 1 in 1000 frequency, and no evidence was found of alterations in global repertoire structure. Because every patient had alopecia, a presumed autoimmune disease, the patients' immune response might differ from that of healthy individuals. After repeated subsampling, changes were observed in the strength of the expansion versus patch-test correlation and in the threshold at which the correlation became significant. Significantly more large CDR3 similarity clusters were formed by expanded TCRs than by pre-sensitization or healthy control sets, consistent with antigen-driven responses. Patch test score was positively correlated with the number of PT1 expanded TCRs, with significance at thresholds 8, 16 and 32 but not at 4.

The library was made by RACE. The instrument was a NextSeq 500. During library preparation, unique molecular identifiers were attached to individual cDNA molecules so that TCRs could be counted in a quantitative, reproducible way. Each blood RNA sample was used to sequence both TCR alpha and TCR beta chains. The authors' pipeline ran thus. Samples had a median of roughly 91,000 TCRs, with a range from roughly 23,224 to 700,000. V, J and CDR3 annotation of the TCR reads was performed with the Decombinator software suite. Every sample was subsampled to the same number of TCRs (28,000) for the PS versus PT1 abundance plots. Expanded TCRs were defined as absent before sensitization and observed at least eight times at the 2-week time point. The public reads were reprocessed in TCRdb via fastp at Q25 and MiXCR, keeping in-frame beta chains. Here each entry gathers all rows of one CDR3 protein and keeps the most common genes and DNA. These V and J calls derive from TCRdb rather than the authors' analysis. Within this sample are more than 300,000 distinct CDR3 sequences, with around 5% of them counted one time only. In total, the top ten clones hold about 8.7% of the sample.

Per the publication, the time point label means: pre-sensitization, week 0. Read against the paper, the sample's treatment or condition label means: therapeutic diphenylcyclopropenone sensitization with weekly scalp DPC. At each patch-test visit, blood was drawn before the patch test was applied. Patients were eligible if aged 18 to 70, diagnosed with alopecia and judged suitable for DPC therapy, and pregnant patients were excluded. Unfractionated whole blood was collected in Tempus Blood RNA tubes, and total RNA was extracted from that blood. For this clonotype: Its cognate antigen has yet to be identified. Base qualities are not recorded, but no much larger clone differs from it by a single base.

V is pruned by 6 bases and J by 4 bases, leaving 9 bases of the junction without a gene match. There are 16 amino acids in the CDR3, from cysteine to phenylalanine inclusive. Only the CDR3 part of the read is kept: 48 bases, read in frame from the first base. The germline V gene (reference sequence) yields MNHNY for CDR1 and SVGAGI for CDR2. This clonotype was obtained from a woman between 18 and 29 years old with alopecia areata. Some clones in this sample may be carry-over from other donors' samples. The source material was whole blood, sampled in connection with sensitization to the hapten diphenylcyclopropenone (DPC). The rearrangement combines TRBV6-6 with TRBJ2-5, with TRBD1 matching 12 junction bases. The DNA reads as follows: TGTGCCAGCAGCGCACGCGGGACAGGGGGCGCAGAGACCCAGTACTTC. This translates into CASSARGTGGAETQYF.